The 19 T cell receptor beta chains presented below share a single source sample, sequenced in a study of metastatic and nonmetastatic thyroid tumors. Prior to thyroid surgery, none of the patients had received any treatment. TCRdb reanalyzed the PCR reads via MiXCR. The table records under 35,000 clones, 17% of them present only once. Sequenced: blood. These receptors were collected from a female donor with papillary thyroid cancer or a benign thyroid nodule (not recorded which). Some clones in this sample may be carry-over from other donors' samples.

Regarding this clone: It is likely a read error, because the conserved phenylalanine at the end of the CDR3 is missing. The V call is TRBV6-1, the J call TRBJ2-7, with 11 nucleotides matching TRBD1. Trimming at V came to 4 bases and at J to 3 bases, leaving 5 bases not matched to a gene. CDR1 and CDR2 (germline): MNHNS, SASEGT. The CDR3 has 15 residues. The CDR3 DNA sequence: TGTGCCAGCAGTGTTTACGGGACAGGGGGCTACGAGCAGTACTTA. Residues: CASSVYGTGGYEQYL.

This clone was recorded many times. This sequence joins TRBV19 and TRBJ1-1; perhaps TRBD1 as D (5 bases). CDR1 and CDR2 (germline): LNHDA, SQIVND (reference sequence). Deletions cut 8 bases from V and 5 bases from J, with 12 bases between. The CDR3 totals 12 residues. This chain's CDR3 is CASAMGGTEAFF. The CDR3 bases are TGTGCCAGTGCTATGGGGGGTACTGAAGCTTTCTTT.

This clone was observed many times. The chain is built from TRBV12-3 or TRBV12-4 and TRBJ1-6; 9 bases are shared with TRBD1. J gave up 8 bases and V 4 bases, and 9 bases lay outside the gene matches. This CDR3 comprises 16 residues. The CDR3 protein is CASSSGEGQGDSPLHF. For the CDR3, the DNA is TGTGCCAGCAGTTCTGGAGAGGGACAGGGCGATTCACCCCTCCACTTT.

This clone was observed many times. This chain joins TRBV5-6 and TRBJ2-2; 10 bases are a match to TRBD1. The CDR3 contains 15 residues. The V gene's germline CDR1 is SGHDT and CDR2 YYEEEE. The trim removed 2 bases at V and 6 bases at J, leaving 4 bases unmatched. DNA for the CDR3: TGTGCCAGCAGCTTCGACAGGGGGCGAGCCGGGGAGCTGTTTTTT. Translating it yields CASSFDRGRAGELFF.

The rearrangement links TRBV27 to TRBJ2-1; 11 bases agree with TRBD2. Germline loops: CDR1 MNHEY, CDR2 SMNVEV (reference sequence). This CDR3 contains 15 residues. V gave up 7 bases and J gave up 7 bases; unmatched junction bases: 9. This CDR3 is CASIRELAGDNEQFF. CDR3 sequence (DNA): TGTGCCAGCATCAGGGAACTAGCGGGAGATAATGAGCAGTTCTTC.

A few counts support this clone. The genes are TRBV6-2 or TRBV6-3 and TRBJ2-7; TRBD2 might be the D (5 bases). This CDR3 spans 16 amino acids. From germline, CDR1 is MNHEY and CDR2 SVGEGT. The V end lost 2 bases, the J end lost 4 bases, and 18 bases lay between the germline ends. Here the CDR3 DNA reads TGTGCCAGCAGTTACGGACGTAGTGGGAGTCCGTACGAGCAGTACTTC. It encodes CASSYGRSGSPYEQYF.

This clone was picked up many times. V and J are TRBV28 and TRBJ2-5, with D unresolved. The CDR3 is made up of 15 amino acids. V was trimmed by 5 bases and J by 5 bases, leaving 18 bases between them. The germline gives CDR1 MDHEN, CDR2 SYDVKM. CDR3 in amino acids: CASSETRALGETQYF. The DNA for the CDR3 is TGTGCCAGCAGTGAGACTCGAGCTCTGGGGGAGACCCAGTACTTC.

This clone was observed many times. The V and J genes are TRBV7-8 and TRBJ1-3, with D unresolved. The V gene's germline CDR1 is SGHVS and CDR2 FQNEAQ. Trimming removed 3 bases at V and 4 bases at J, with 10 bases between. CDR3 length: 14 residues. The CDR3 coding sequence is TGTGCCAGCAGCTTTGGGGTTTCAGGAAACACCATATATTTT. Amino acids: CASSFGVSGNTIYF.

This clone appeared many times. The rearrangement joins TRBV7-6 to TRBJ1-4; D is ambiguous. Germline values: CDR1 SGHVS, CDR2 FNYEAQ. This CDR3 comprises 15 residues. The V gene lost 0 bases and the J gene lost 5 bases, with 10 bases spanning the gap. CDR3 sequence reads: CASSLAAQRNEKLFF. CDR3 in DNA: TGTGCCAGCAGCTTAGCGGCACAGCGGAATGAAAAACTGTTTTTT.

This clone has a count of ten or more. Other DNA sequences within the sample encode an identical CDR3. The DNA of the CDR3 is TGTGCCAGCAGTTACCTCGCCGGCTACACCTTC. Its protein product is CASSYLAGYTF. The chain combines TRBV6-2 or TRBV6-3 with TRBJ1-2; D is ambiguous. Trimming removed 2 bases from V and 8 bases from J, with 6 bases in between. Germline CDR1 MNHEY, CDR2 SVGEGT. CDR3 size: 11 residues.

This clone came up many times. Within the sample, other DNA sequences also encode this same CDR3. The chain links TRBV10-3 to TRBJ2-2, with 13 bases fitting TRBD2. The CDR3 spans 21 residues. The germline CDR1 and CDR2 sequences are ENHRY and SYGVKD. V lost 4 bases to trimming and J lost 4 bases; unmatched junction nucleotides: 18. The DNA for the CDR3 is TGTGCCATCAGTGGGCGTGTTACTAGCGGGAGGGCCAGAGGCCTCACCGGGGAGCTGTTTTTT. This sequence encodes CAISGRVTSGRARGLTGELFF.

The table lists this clone with many counts. The rearrangement uses TRBV11-2 and TRBJ2-2; the D gene is possibly TRBD2 (5 bases). The CDR3 totals 12 residues. From germline, CDR1 is SGHAT and CDR2 FQNNGV. The V gene lost 8 bases and the J gene lost 7 bases, with 11 bases spanning the gap. CDR3: CASGIRGGELFF. CDR3 nucleotides: TGTGCCAGCGGAATACGGGGCGGGGAGCTGTTTTTT.

This clone appeared many times. The V call is TRBV4-3, the J call TRBJ2-3; D is possibly TRBD1 or TRBD2 (5 bases each). The CDR3 consists of 19 residues. Trimming cost V 3 bases and J 3 bases, with 25 bases left between them. Germline loops: CDR1 LGHNA, CDR2 YSLEER. The CDR3 reads CASSQSHGTEMTGTDTQYF. The CDR3 DNA reads as TGCGCCAGCAGCCAGAGTCACGGGACCGAGATGACCGGTACAGATACGCAGTATTTT.

This clone has at least ten counts. The rearrangement joins TRBV20-1 to TRBJ1-4; D gene unclear. This CDR3 has 15 amino acids. Trimming cost V 0 bases and J 4 bases, with 12 bases left between them. Germline CDR1 reads DFQATT; CDR2 reads SNEGSKA (reference sequence). The CDR3 is CSARDWKSSNEKLFF. CDR3 in DNA: TGCAGTGCTAGAGATTGGAAAAGTAGTAATGAAAAACTGTTTTTT.

This clone was picked up many times. A read error may explain this, as a much larger clone is one base away. The same CDR3 arises from other DNA sequences in this sample as well. CDR3 amino acids: CASSLRGPSDTQYF. In nucleotides, the CDR3 is TGTGCCAGCAGCTTAAGAGGTCCCTCAGACACGCAGTATTTT. The gene calls are TRBV7-3 and TRBJ2-3; D unresolved. The CDR3 spans 14 residues. Germline-derived CDR1 and CDR2 are SGHTA and FQGTGA.

J is TRBJ2-3 and V is TRBV20-1; D is perhaps TRBD1 (6 bases). The CDR3 is 15 residues long. V was shortened by 0 bases and J by 0 bases, with 10 bases between the two germline ends. CDR1 is DFQATT and CDR2 is SNEGSKA in the germline V gene (reference sequence). CDR3 sequence: CSAREGASSTDTQYF. The CDR3 nucleotides are TGCAGTGCTAGAGAGGGGGCTTCCAGCACAGATACGCAGTATTTT.

For this clone: This could be a read error, since a much larger clone is one nucleotide away. V is TRBV6-1 and J is TRBJ2-6, with D hard to call. Germline V gene sequence: CDR1 MNHNS, CDR2 SASEGT. CDR3 length equals 14 residues. This chain's CDR3 is CASATGSVANVLTF. For the CDR3, the DNA is TGTGCCAGTGCCACGGGCTCTGTGGCCAACGTCCTGACTTTC.

This clone was recorded many times. The genes are TRBV6-4 and TRBJ2-7; no clear D. This CDR3 comprises 14 residues. Trimming left V 9 bases short and J 0 bases short, with 15 bases between. CDR1 is MRHNA, CDR2 SNTAGT, per germline. CDR3 sequence (DNA): TGTGCCAGATGTGCTAGGACGGCCTCCTACGAGCAGTACTTC. Protein sequence: CARCARTASYEQYF.

This clone was seen ten or more times. This chain uses TRBV4-2 with TRBJ2-2, with 9 bases identical to TRBD2. The CDR3 length is 16 residues. Germline-derived CDR1 and CDR2 are LGHNA and YNFKEQ. The J segment lost 3 bases and the V segment lost 4 bases, leaving 6 bases of the junction unmatched. CDR3 in DNA: TGTGCCAGCAGCCCAAGGGGACTAGCATACACCGGGGAGCTGTTTTTT. Translating gives CASSPRGLAYTGELFF.